These T cell receptor beta chains were read from a single sample in a study of beta chain features in type 1 diabetes. Clones were read by immunoSEQ multiplex PCR, and TCRdb kept only the in-frame ones, dropping some. The profile shows around 250,000 clones, approximately 14% of them singletons. The sample taken for sequencing was naive CD4+ T cells from blood. Receptor source: a man aged 25 to 40 with type 1 diabetes. Each CDR3 is given with its conserved first and last residue. D genes are given only for firm matches. Clone size is given for some rows only: seen once, a few or many times, or a class if the clone is expanded.

clone size: few; D gene: -; V gene: TRBV9; J gene: TRBJ1-3; CDR3 DNA: TGTGCCAGCAGCCAAGACACGGACACCATATATTTT; CDR3 protein: CASSQDTDTIYF
clone size: -; D gene: TRBD1; V gene: TRBV11-2; J gene: TRBJ1-1; CDR3 DNA: TGTGCCAGCAGCTTGGTACAGGGGGCGCTGAGGGCTTTCTTT; CDR3 protein: CASSLVQGALRAFF
clone size: -; D gene: TRBD1; V gene: TRBV2; J gene: TRBJ2-3; CDR3 DNA: TGTGCCAGCACGGGACAGCGTAGCACAGATACGCAGTATTTT; CDR3 protein: CASTGQRSTDTQYF
clone size: few; D gene: -; V gene: TRBV7-9; J gene: TRBJ2-5; CDR3 DNA: TGTGCCAGCAGCTTAAGGACAGAGCAAGAGACCCAGTACTTC; CDR3 protein: CASSLRTEQETQYF
clone size: few; D gene: TRBD1; V gene: TRBV11-2; J gene: TRBJ2-5; CDR3 DNA: TGTGCCAGCAGCACCCGGACAGGGCAAGAGACCCAGTACTTC; CDR3 protein: CASSTRTGQETQYF
clone size: few; D gene: -; V gene: TRBV5-1; J gene: TRBJ1-1; CDR3 DNA: TGCGCCAGCAGCTTATGGGGGGACACTGAAGCTTTCTTT; CDR3 protein: CASSLWGDTEAFF
clone size: -; D gene: -; V gene: TRBV6-1; J gene: TRBJ1-2; CDR3 DNA: TGTGCCAGCAGTGAACGGACAGACGGCGTCGGAGGCTACACCTTC; CDR3 protein: CASSERTDGVGGYTF
clone size: -; D gene: -; V gene: TRBV29-1; J gene: TRBJ2-3; CDR3 DNA: TGCAGCGTGAAAAGGGGAGATACGCAGTATTTT; CDR3 protein: CSVKRGDTQYF
clone size: -; D gene: -; V gene: TRBV7-9; J gene: TRBJ1-2; CDR3 DNA: TGTGCCAGCAGCCGTCTCCCGGGGGTTTTCGACACCTTC; CDR3 protein: CASSRLPGVFDTF
clone size: -; D gene: -; V gene: TRBV6-5; J gene: TRBJ1-2; CDR3 DNA: TGTGCCAGCAGTTACTTTACTAACTATGGCTACACCTTC; CDR3 protein: CASSYFTNYGYTF
clone size: -; D gene: -; V gene: TRBV30; J gene: TRBJ1-3; CDR3 DNA: TGTGCCTCGCTGCGGACAAGTGGAAACACCATATATTTT; CDR3 protein: CASLRTSGNTIYF
clone size: few; D gene: -; V gene: TRBV9; J gene: TRBJ1-3; CDR3 DNA: TGTGCCAGCAGCGCGCGGAATGGTGGAAACACCATATATTTT; CDR3 protein: CASSARNGGNTIYF
clone size: few; D gene: -; V gene: TRBV30; J gene: TRBJ1-1; CDR3 DNA: TGTGCCTCCACAGGGCAATTTGAAGCTTTCTTT; CDR3 protein: CASTGQFEAFF
clone size: few; D gene: TRBD2; V gene: TRBV14; J gene: TRBJ2-5; CDR3 DNA: TGTGCCAGCAGCCCTAGCGGGAGTAGGGAAGAGACCCAGTACTTC; CDR3 protein: CASSPSGSREETQYF
clone size: few; D gene: -; V gene: TRBV19; J gene: TRBJ1-1; CDR3 DNA: TGTGCCAGTACCGCCCGGGGGGTTACGGACACTGAAGCTTTCTTT; CDR3 protein: CASTARGVTDTEAFF
clone size: few; D gene: -; V gene: TRBV7-9; J gene: TRBJ2-5; CDR3 DNA: TGTGCCAGCAGCCGACGGGTGGAAGAGACCCAGTACTTC; CDR3 protein: CASSRRVEETQYF
clone size: -; D gene: -; V gene: TRBV7-9; J gene: TRBJ2-7; CDR3 DNA: TGTGCCAGCAGCGTCACGGTCTACGAGCAGTACTTC; CDR3 protein: CASSVTVYEQYF
clone size: few; D gene: TRBD1; V gene: TRBV7-6; J gene: TRBJ2-7; CDR3 DNA: TGTGCCAGCAGCCCAGGGACAGTCTACGAGCAGTACTTC; CDR3 protein: CASSPGTVYEQYF
clone size: few; D gene: -; V gene: TRBV14; J gene: TRBJ2-1; CDR3 DNA: TGTGCCAGCAGCCCTCGACTAGTTAATGAGCAGTTCTTC; CDR3 protein: CASSPRLVNEQFF
clone size: -; D gene: -; V gene: TRBV6-6; J gene: TRBJ2-3; CDR3 DNA: TGTGCCAGCAGTTACGAGACTACCAACACAGATACGCAGTATTTT; CDR3 protein: CASSYETTNTDTQYF
clone size: -; D gene: TRBD1; V gene: TRBV9; J gene: TRBJ1-1; CDR3 DNA: TGTGCCAGCAGCCTCCGGGACAGGGGAGGGCCTGAAGCTTTCTTT; CDR3 protein: CASSLRDRGGPEAFF
clone size: -; D gene: TRBD1; V gene: TRBV19; J gene: TRBJ1-1; CDR3 DNA: TGTGCCAGTAGTGGGACAGTGAACACTGAAGCTTTCTTT; CDR3 protein: CASSGTVNTEAFF
clone size: once; D gene: -; V gene: TRBV7-6; J gene: TRBJ1-5; CDR3 DNA: TGTGCCAGCAGCTTAATAAATCAGCCCCAGCATTTT; CDR3 protein: CASSLINQPQHF
clone size: -; D gene: -; V gene: TRBV2; J gene: TRBJ1-1; CDR3 DNA: TGTGCCAGCAGTTTGACAGGGAACACTGAAGCTTTCTTT; CDR3 protein: CASSLTGNTEAFF
clone size: few; D gene: TRBD1; V gene: TRBV4-1; J gene: TRBJ1-1; CDR3 DNA: TGCGCCAGCAGCACCCCAGGGGGCCGCACTGAAGCTTTCTTT; CDR3 protein: CASSTPGGRTEAFF
clone size: few; D gene: TRBD1; V gene: TRBV29-1; J gene: TRBJ1-2; CDR3 DNA: TGCAGCGTGCTGACAGGGCGCAATACTAACTATGGCTACACCTTC; CDR3 protein: CSVLTGRNTNYGYTF
clone size: few; D gene: TRBD2; V gene: TRBV5-1; J gene: TRBJ2-1; CDR3 DNA: TGCGCCAGCAGCTTGGGGGTTAGCGGGAGTCCCTACAATGAGCAGTTCTTC; CDR3 protein: CASSLGVSGSPYNEQFF